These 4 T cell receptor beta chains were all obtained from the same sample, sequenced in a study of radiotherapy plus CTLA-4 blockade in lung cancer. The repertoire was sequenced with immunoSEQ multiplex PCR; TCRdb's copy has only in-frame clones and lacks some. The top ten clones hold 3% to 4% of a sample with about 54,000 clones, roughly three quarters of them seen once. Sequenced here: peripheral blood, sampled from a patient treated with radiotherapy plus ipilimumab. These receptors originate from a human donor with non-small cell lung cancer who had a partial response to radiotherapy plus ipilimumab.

The CDR3 coding sequence is TGTGCCAGCAGCGTAGAGACTAGGGTGAATGAGCAGTTCTTC. It yields the protein CASSVETRVNEQFF. The chain combines TRBV9 with TRBJ2-1; weak D call: TRBD2 (6 bases). Between the trimmed V and J ends, which lost 0 bases and 7 bases, there was a span of 11 bases. Germline CDR1 is SGDLS and CDR2 is YYNGEE. This CDR3 region has 14 residues.

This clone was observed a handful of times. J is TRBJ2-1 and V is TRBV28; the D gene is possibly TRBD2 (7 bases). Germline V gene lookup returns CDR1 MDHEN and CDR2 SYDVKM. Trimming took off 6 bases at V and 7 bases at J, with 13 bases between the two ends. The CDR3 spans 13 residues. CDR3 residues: CASRSGGENEQFF. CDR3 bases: TGTGCCAGCAGATCGGGGGGCGAAAATGAGCAGTTCTTC.

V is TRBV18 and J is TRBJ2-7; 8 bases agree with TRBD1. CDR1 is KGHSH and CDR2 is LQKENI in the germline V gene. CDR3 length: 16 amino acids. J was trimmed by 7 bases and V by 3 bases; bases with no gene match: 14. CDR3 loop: CASSPPDRGLNREQYF. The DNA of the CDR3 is TGTGCCAGCTCACCCCCCGACAGGGGTCTTAATCGGGAGCAGTACTTC. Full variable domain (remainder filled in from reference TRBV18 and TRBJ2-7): NAGVMQNPRHLVRRRGQEARLRCSPMKGHSHVYWYRQLPEEGLKFMVYLQKENIIDESGMPKERFSAEFPKEGPSILRIQQVVRGDSAAYFCASSPPDRGLNREQYFGPGTRLTVT.

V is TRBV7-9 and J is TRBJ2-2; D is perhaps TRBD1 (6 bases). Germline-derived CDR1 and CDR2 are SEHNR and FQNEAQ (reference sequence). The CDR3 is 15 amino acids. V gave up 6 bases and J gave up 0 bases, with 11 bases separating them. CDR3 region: CASSLWTANTGELFF. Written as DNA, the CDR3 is TGTGCCAGCAGTTTATGGACAGCGAACACCGGGGAGCTGTTTTTT. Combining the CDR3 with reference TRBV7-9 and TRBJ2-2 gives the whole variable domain DTGVSQNPRHKITKRGQNVTFRCDPISEHNRLYWYRQTLGQGPEFLTYFQNEAQLEKSRLLSDRFSAERPKGSFSTLEIQRTEQGDSAMYLCASSLWTANTGELFFGEGSRLTVL.